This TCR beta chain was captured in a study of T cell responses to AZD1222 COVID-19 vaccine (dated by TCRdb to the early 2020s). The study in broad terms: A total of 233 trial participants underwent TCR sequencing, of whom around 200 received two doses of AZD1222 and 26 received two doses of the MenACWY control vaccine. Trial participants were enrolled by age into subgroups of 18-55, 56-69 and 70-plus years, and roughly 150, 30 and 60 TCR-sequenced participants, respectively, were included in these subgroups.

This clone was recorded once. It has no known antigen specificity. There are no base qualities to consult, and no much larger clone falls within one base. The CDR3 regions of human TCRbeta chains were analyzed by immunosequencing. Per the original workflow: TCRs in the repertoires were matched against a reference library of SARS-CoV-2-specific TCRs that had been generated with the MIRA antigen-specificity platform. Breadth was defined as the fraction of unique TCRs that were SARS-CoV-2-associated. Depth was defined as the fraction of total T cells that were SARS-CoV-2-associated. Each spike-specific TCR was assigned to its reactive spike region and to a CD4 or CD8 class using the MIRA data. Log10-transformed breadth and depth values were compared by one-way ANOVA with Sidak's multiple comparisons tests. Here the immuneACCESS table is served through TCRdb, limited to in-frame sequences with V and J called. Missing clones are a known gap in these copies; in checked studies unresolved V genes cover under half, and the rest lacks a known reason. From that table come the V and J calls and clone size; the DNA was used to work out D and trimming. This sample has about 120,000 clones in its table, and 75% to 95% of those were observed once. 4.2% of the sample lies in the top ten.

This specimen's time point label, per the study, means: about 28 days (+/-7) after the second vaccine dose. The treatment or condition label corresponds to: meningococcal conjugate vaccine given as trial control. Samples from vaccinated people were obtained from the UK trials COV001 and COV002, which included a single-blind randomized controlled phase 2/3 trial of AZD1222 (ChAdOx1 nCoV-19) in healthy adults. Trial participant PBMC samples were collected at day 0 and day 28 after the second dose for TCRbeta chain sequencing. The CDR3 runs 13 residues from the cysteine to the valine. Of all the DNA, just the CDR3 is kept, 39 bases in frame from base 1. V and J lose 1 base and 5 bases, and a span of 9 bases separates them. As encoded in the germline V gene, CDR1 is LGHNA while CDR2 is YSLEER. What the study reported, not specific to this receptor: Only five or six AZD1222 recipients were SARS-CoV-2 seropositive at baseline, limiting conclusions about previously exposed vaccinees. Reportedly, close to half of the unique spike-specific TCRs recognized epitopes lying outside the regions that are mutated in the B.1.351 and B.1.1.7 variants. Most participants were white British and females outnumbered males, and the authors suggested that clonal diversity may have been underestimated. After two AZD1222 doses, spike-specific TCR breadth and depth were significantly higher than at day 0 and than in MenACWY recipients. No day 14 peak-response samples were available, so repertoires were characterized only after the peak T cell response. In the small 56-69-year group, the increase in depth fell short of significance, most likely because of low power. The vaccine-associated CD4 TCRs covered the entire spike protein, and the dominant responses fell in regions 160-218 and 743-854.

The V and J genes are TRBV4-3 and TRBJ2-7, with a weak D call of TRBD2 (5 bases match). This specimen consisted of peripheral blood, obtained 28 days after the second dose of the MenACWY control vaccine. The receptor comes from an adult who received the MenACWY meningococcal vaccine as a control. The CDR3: CASSQVSGNEQYV. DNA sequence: TGCGCCAGCAGCCAAGTTTCCGGGAACGAGCAGTACGTC.